This entry lists 7 T cell receptor beta chains sequenced from one sample in a study of blood T cell repertoires in COVID-19. Only in-frame clones appear in the TCRdb table, and some are missing; sequencing was by immunoSEQ multiplex PCR. The table shows approximately 300,000 clones, with 90% occurring only once. Sequencing was performed on PBMCs or T cells enriched from blood (not recorded which). The receptors shown here come from a woman aged 18-29 years with acute COVID-19.

The V gene is TRBV9, the J gene TRBJ2-2; TRBD2 agrees at 7 bases. CDR1 is SGDLS, CDR2 YYNGEE, per germline. The CDR3 extends over 17 amino acids. J gave up 0 bases and V 0 bases, and 5 bases lay outside the gene matches. Here the CDR3 reads CASSVVASGTNTGELFF. CDR3 coding DNA: TGTGCCAGCAGCGTAGTAGCTAGCGGAACGAACACCGGGGAGCTGTTTTTT.

The rearrangement uses TRBV3-1 (or the pseudogene TRBV3-2) and TRBJ1-1; a possible D gene is TRBD1 (5 bases). V gave up 1 base and J gave up 5 bases, with 17 bases separating them. This CDR3 is built from 16 residues. Germline assignment: CDR1 LGHDT and CDR2 YNNKEL (reference sequence). DNA of the CDR3: TGTGCCAGCAGCCAAGGAAGCGGGGCCGGGGCTACTGAAGCTTTCTTT. Its translation: CASSQGSGAGATEAFF.

The V and J genes are TRBV28 and TRBJ2-6; TRBD1 agrees at 7 bases. This CDR3 spans 17 amino acids. From germline, CDR1 is MDHEN and CDR2 SYDVKM. The trim removed 5 bases at V and 4 bases at J, leaving 11 bases unmatched. For the CDR3, the DNA is TGTGCCAGCAGTCCTAGACAGGGTCGGGTCGGGGCCAACGTCCTGACTTTC. It is translated as CASSPRQGRVGANVLTF.

V is TRBV9 and J is TRBJ2-3; tentative D call: TRBD1 (5 bases). Between the trimmed V and J ends, which lost 4 bases and 0 bases, there was a span of 12 bases. The length of the CDR3 is 15 residues. CDR1 is SGDLS, CDR2 YYNGEE, per germline. The CDR3 sequence: CASSTFGASTDTQYF. CDR3 nucleotides: TGTGCCAGCAGCACCTTTGGGGCTAGCACAGATACGCAGTATTTT.

The genes are TRBV11-3 and TRBJ2-7; D might be TRBD1 (5 bases). Germline-derived CDR1 and CDR2 are SGHNT and YENEEA. This CDR3 has 15 residues. V was clipped by 0 bases and J by 2 bases, with 11 bases between them. This CDR3 reads CASSLESTAAYEQYF. The CDR3 DNA is TGTGCCAGCAGCTTAGAGTCGACAGCTGCCTACGAGCAGTACTTC.

The chain is built from TRBV30 and TRBJ1-5; D remains ambiguous. The V end lost 0 bases, the J end lost 11 bases, and 11 bases lay between the germline ends. Germline CDR1 is GTSNPN and CDR2 is SVGIG (reference sequence). The CDR3 has 12 residues. CDR3 sequence reads: CAWSVLGSAQHF. The CDR3 bases are TGTGCCTGGAGTGTACTAGGTTCAGCCCAGCATTTT. The whole variable domain, remainder taken from reference TRBV30 and TRBJ1-5, is SQTIHQWPATLVQPVGSPLSLECTVEGTSNPNLYWYRQAAGRGLQLLFYSVGIGQISSEVPQNLSASRPQDRQFILSSKKLLLSDSGFYLCAWSVLGSAQHFGDGTRLSIL.

V usage is TRBV7-3 and J usage is TRBJ2-1, with 7 bases lining up with TRBD2. Trimming removed 5 bases from V and 4 bases from J; junction bases left unmatched: 11. CDR1 and CDR2 from the germline V gene are SGHTA and FQGTGA. The CDR3 loop spans 16 amino acids. The CDR3 nucleotides read TGTGCCAGCAGCGCCATTAGCGGGTCGACTTACAATGAGCAGTTCTTC. Protein product: CASSAISGSTYNEQFF.